A single sample gave rise to the 8 T cell receptor beta chains below, sequenced in a study of CD8 T cells in ankylosing spondylitis. One entry per CDR3 protein results from TCRdb running MiXCR on the 5' RACE reads. The sample records approximately 290,000 distinct CDR3 sequences, more than 20% being singletons. Sample: blood, either unsorted or a sorted T cell fraction (not recorded which). The receptor set was obtained from a female donor with ankylosing spondylitis or in good health (not recorded which).

The rearrangement links TRBV12-3 or TRBV12-4 to TRBJ2-1; D not certain. Trimming took 3 bases from V and 5 from J, leaving 14 bases between them. The CDR3 length is 15 residues. The CDR3 sequence is CASSFPARRNNEQFF. The CDR3 DNA reads TGTGCCAGCAGTTTCCCCGCTAGACGAAACAATGAGCAGTTCTTC.

The chain employs TRBV20-1 and TRBJ2-7, with a possible D match to TRBD2 (5 bases). This CDR3 has 15 residues. Per the germline V gene, CDR1 is DFQATT and CDR2 is SNEGSKA (reference sequence). Trimming shortened V by 0 bases and J by 0 bases, and 12 bases separated the two germline ends. The CDR3 DNA reads TGCAGTGCTAGAGATGTAGAGGGAAGCTCCTACGAGCAGTACTTC. Translation gives CSARDVEGSSYEQYF.

This clonotype appeared a few times. The V and J genes are TRBV13 and TRBJ2-7; no clear D gene. Germline CDR1 PRHDT, CDR2 FYEKMQ (reference sequence). The CDR3 consists of 12 residues. The V and J ends lost 5 bases and 5 bases respectively, with 10 bases between them. CDR3 protein: CASSRLENEQYF. In DNA, the CDR3 is TGTGCCAGCAGCAGGCTGGAGAACGAGCAGTACTTC.

V and J are TRBV25-1 and TRBJ2-7; 7 positions match TRBD1. The CDR3 totals 13 residues. Losses at the gene ends were 8 bases for V and 2 bases for J; bases not matched to a gene: 6. Germline V gene sequence: CDR1 MGHDK, CDR2 SYGVNS. Here the CDR3 reads CASGATGPYEQYF. CDR3 nucleotide sequence: TGTGCCAGCGGAGCGACAGGGCCCTACGAGCAGTACTTC.

This clonotype was detected only a few times. V gene TRBV20-1 combines with J gene TRBJ2-1; D is perhaps TRBD2 (6 bases). Trimming cost V 3 bases and J 8 bases, with 23 bases left between them. Germline CDR1 reads DFQATT; CDR2 reads SNEGSKA (reference sequence). The CDR3 has 16 amino acids. The CDR3 coding sequence is TGCAGTGCTAGCTCTCAGACTAGATTGGTCGAGCATGAGCAGTTCTTC. Translating it yields CSASSQTRLVEHEQFF.

The chain combines TRBV5-1 with TRBJ2-1, with D hard to call. This CDR3 region has 12 residues. The V end was cut by 5 bases, the J end by 5 bases, with 8 bases between. Germline V gene data show CDR1 as SGHRS and CDR2 as YFSETQ. In nucleotides, the CDR3 is TGCGCCAGCAGTCGGATGGACAATGAGCAGTTCTTC. This sequence encodes CASSRMDNEQFF.

CDR3 bases: TGTGCCAGCAGCTCAGGAATTGCCTCCTACGAGCAGTACTTC. Protein sequence: CASSSGIASYEQYF. The rearrangement links TRBV7-2 to TRBJ2-7; no clear D gene. V was pared by 4 bases and J by 0 bases, with 10 bases between. The germline gives CDR1 SGHTA, CDR2 FQGNSA. This CDR3 is 14 amino acids long.

The chain's CDR3 is CASSFGGFNEQFF. The DNA for the CDR3 is TGCGCCAGCAGCTTCGGGGGGTTCAATGAGCAGTTCTTC. The chain carries TRBV5-1 and TRBJ2-1; 7 bases are a match to TRBD2. V lost 2 bases to trimming and J lost 6 bases; unmatched junction nucleotides: 2. This CDR3 has 13 residues. CDR1 and CDR2 (germline): SGHRS, YFSETQ.